The 29 T cell receptor beta chains below all came from one sample that was sequenced in a study of CD8+CD57+ T cells in acquired aplastic anemia. Genomic DNA acted as the template from which TCR beta VDJ combination and CDR3 sequence profiling were carried out. TCRdb passed the reads through MiXCR, listing each CDR3 protein once. This sample has around 170,000 distinct CDR3 sequences, with 40% to 55% found just once. The material sequenced was sorted CD4+, CD8+, or CD8+CD57+ T cells (not recorded which) from PBMCs. The receptor set was obtained from a human donor in good health.

This clonotype was seen once. Being one base from a much bigger clone, this may be a read error. The rearrangement links TRBV5-1 to TRBJ2-3; D gene unclear. The V gene's germline CDR1 is SGHRS and CDR2 YFSETQ. This CDR3 is built from 15 residues. The CDR3 is CASSPGSRYTETQYF. The CDR3 nucleotides read TGCGCCAGCAGCCCTGGGTCCAGGTATACAGAGACGCAGTATTTT.

This chain connects TRBV2 to TRBJ1-4; D remains ambiguous. V was trimmed by 8 bases and J by 3 bases, leaving 10 bases between them. The CDR3 length is 13 residues. Germline V gene sequence: CDR1 SNHLY, CDR2 FYNNEI. The CDR3 loop reads CASVRRSNEKLFF. Here the CDR3 DNA reads TGTGCCAGCGTCCGGCGGTCTAATGAAAAACTGTTTTTT.

A single count supports this clonotype. A read error may produce the germline difference seen at one junction end. The chain recombines TRBV9 with TRBJ2-2, with D maybe TRBD2 (6 bases). CDR1 is SGDLS, CDR2 YYNGEE, per germline. The length of the CDR3 is 15 residues. The DNA for the CDR3 is TGTGCCAGCAGCGTAGCCGGACTTCCCACCGGGGGGCTGTTTTTT. This sequence encodes CASSVAGLPTGGLFF.

This clonotype was recorded many times. This chain uses TRBV10-1 with TRBJ1-6; D might be TRBD1 (5 bases). There are 13 residues in the CDR3. CDR1 and CDR2 from the germline V gene are WNHNN and SYGVQD (reference sequence). Trimming removed 6 bases from V and 9 bases from J, with 12 bases in between. The CDR3 sequence is CASSRVGGSPLHF. The CDR3, as DNA: TGCGCCAGCAGCAGGGTTGGAGGTTCACCCCTCCACTTT.

This clonotype was picked up many times. The rearrangement joins TRBV2 to TRBJ1-6; no clear D gene. CDR3 length equals 12 residues. V was cut by 6 bases and J by 8 bases, with 8 bases left in between. Per germline, CDR1 SNHLY and CDR2 FYNNEI. CDR3 coding DNA: TGTGCCAGCAGCGGTGGGGATTCACCCCTCCACTTT. Its translation is CASSGGDSPLHF.

Turning to this clonotype: A read error may account for a junction end that differs from germline. For the CDR3, the DNA is TGTGCCAGCAGCCGATCACCAAATCAGCCCCGGCATTTT. This codes for CASSRSPNQPRHF. The rearrangement links TRBV7-2 to TRBJ1-5; D remains unclear. The CDR3 covers 13 residues. Germline V gene sequence: CDR1 SGHTA, CDR2 FQGNSA.

The chain recombines TRBV7-8 with TRBJ1-1; no clear D. Trimming took 4 bases from V and 4 from J, leaving 10 bases between them. The CDR3 covers 13 residues. Germline values: CDR1 SGHVS, CDR2 FQNEAQ. The DNA for the CDR3 is TGTGCCAGCAGCTCAGGCGTGGGCACTGAAGCTTTCTTT. Protein sequence: CASSSGVGTEAFF.

The chain combines TRBV7-9 with TRBJ2-7; TRBD2 agrees at 9 bases. The CDR3 extends over 15 amino acids. With 1 base clipped from V and 2 bases from J, the junction kept 3 bases outside the gene matches. Germline values: CDR1 SEHNR, CDR2 FQNEAQ (reference sequence). CDR3 bases: TGTGCCAGCAGCTTAGGACTAGCGGCTGCCTACGAGCAGTACTTC. This sequence encodes CASSLGLAAAYEQYF.

As regards this clonotype: Relative to the germline gene, one junction end is altered; a read error may explain this. The CDR3 spells CASSRGQGVINEQLF. In DNA, the CDR3 is TGTGCCAGCAGCAGGGGACAGGGAGTGATCAATGAGCAGCTCTTC. This rearrangement joins TRBV7-6 to TRBJ2-1; 9 positions agree with TRBD1. The CDR3 covers 15 residues. Looked up from germline, CDR1 is SGHVS and CDR2 is FNYEAQ.

The genes are TRBV6-1 and TRBJ2-7, with 8 bases identical to TRBD1. The V gene end was trimmed by 6 bases and the J gene end by 3 bases; junction bases not matched to a gene: 10. Germline V gene lookup returns CDR1 MNHNS and CDR2 SASEGT. The CDR3 consists of 15 residues. The CDR3 region is CASSPGTGAHYEQYF. The CDR3 bases are TGTGCCAGCAGCCCCGGGACAGGCGCCCACTACGAGCAGTACTTC.

The sample holds a few counts of this clonotype. The chain combines TRBV19 with TRBJ2-5; 7 bases fit TRBD1. The CDR3 runs 13 residues. V lost 6 bases to trimming and J lost 2 bases; unmatched junction nucleotides: 3. Germline lookup yields CDR1 LNHDA and CDR2 SQIVND (reference sequence). CDR3 bases: TGTGCCAGTAGATTGACAGGGCAAGAGACCCAGTACTTC. This gives the protein CASRLTGQETQYF.

In this sample, this clonotype turned up a few times. One base away lies a much larger clone, so this may be a sequencing read error. The CDR3, as DNA: TGTGCCAGCAGCTTAGGGGACATGCGGAACTATGGCTACACCTTC. This gives the protein CASSLGDMRNYGYTF. The V and J genes are TRBV7-2 and TRBJ1-2; TRBD1 might be the D (6 bases). This CDR3 has 15 amino acids. The V and J ends lost 1 base and 2 bases respectively, with 11 bases between them. Germline V CDR1 and CDR2: SGHTA, FQGNSA.

This clonotype was seen repeatedly, ten times or more. The chain is built from TRBV27 and TRBJ2-7; either TRBD1 or TRBD2 may supply D (5 bases each). V shed 4 bases and J shed 2 bases, with 12 bases lying between them. The germline gives CDR1 MNHEY, CDR2 SMNVEV (reference sequence). This CDR3 contains 14 residues. CDR3 region: CASSYRDGPYEQYF. The CDR3, as DNA: TGTGCCAGCAGTTACCGGGACGGACCCTACGAGCAGTACTTC.

The chain joins TRBV20-1 to TRBJ1-1, with a possible D match to TRBD1 (6 bases). The CDR3 totals 15 residues. Germline CDR1 and CDR2: DFQATT and SNEGSKA (reference sequence). V lost 1 base to trimming and J lost 3 bases, with 15 bases between them. CDR3 bases: TGCAGTGCTAGAGGTCAGGGGCTTGGGTACACTGAAGCTTTCTTT. This gives the protein CSARGQGLGYTEAFF.

The chain couples TRBV2 to TRBJ1-2; D uncertain. The CDR3 consists of 13 residues. In germline, CDR1 is SNHLY, CDR2 FYNNEI. V was trimmed by 4 bases and J by 7 bases, leaving 13 bases between them. The chain's CDR3 is CASSGEEVSGYTF. The CDR3, as DNA: TGTGCCAGCAGTGGGGAGGAAGTCTCTGGCTACACCTTC.

This chain uses TRBV10-3 with TRBJ2-1; 10 nucleotides agree with TRBD2. In germline, CDR1 is ENHRY, CDR2 SYGVKD. The CDR3 loop spans 16 amino acids. Trimming removed 6 bases from V and 7 bases from J; junction bases left unmatched: 12. CDR3 region: CAISRLGTSAKNEQFF. CDR3 nucleotide sequence: TGTGCCATCAGCCGCCTCGGGACTAGCGCTAAGAATGAGCAGTTCTTC.

This rearrangement joins TRBV5-4 to TRBJ1-5, with D possibly TRBD1 on 6 matching bases. Germline V CDR1 and CDR2: SGHNT, YYREEE (reference sequence). The V end lost 3 bases, the J end lost 8 bases, and 27 bases lay between the germline ends. This CDR3 comprises 18 residues. CDR3 bases: TGTGCCAGCAGCTCAATCTCCGCGCCGACAGGCTACGGTGAGCCCCAGCATTTT. Encoded protein: CASSSISAPTGYGEPQHF.

The chain recombines TRBV20-1 with TRBJ2-3; 11 positions match TRBD2. Germline-derived CDR1 and CDR2 are DFQATT and SNEGSKA (reference sequence). CDR3 size: 16 residues. V trimming: 0 bases; J trimming: 6 bases; junction bases outside the gene matches: 8. As DNA, the CDR3 is TGCAGTGCTAGAGAACTAGCGGGAGCCTTGCCGGATACGCAGTATTTT. It yields the protein CSARELAGALPDTQYF.

V and J are TRBV28 and TRBJ1-2, with 11 bases fitting TRBD1. The J segment lost 7 bases and the V segment lost 5 bases, leaving 12 bases of the junction unmatched. Germline V CDR1 and CDR2: MDHEN, SYDVKM. The CDR3 has 16 residues. CDR3 sequence (DNA): TGTGCCAGCAGTCAAACCGGGACAGGGGGGACGGGTGGCTACACCTTC. Translation: CASSQTGTGGTGGYTF.

This chain joins TRBV20-1 and TRBJ2-2; either TRBD1 or TRBD2 may supply D (5 bases each). The CDR3 is 14 amino acids. Trimming shortened V by 1 base and J by 6 bases, and 12 bases separated the two germline ends. CDR1 is DFQATT, CDR2 SNEGSKA, per germline (reference sequence). The CDR3 bases are TGCAGTGCTAGAGTTGGGGGAGACGCCGGGGAGCTGTTTTTT. Its translation: CSARVGGDAGELFF.

This clonotype was observed at least ten times. The chain combines TRBV19 with TRBJ1-4, with TRBD1 identical over 9 bases. The V gene's germline CDR1 is LNHDA and CDR2 SQIVND (reference sequence). Trimming removed 6 bases from V and 6 bases from J; junction bases left unmatched: 8. The CDR3 has 15 amino acids. The CDR3 protein is CASSLPGQGYEKLFF. Here the CDR3 DNA reads TGTGCCAGTAGCCTTCCGGGACAGGGATATGAAAAACTGTTTTTT.

The chain links TRBV24-1 to TRBJ1-5; D unclear. There are 12 residues in the CDR3. V lost 3 bases and J 6 bases, leaving 5 bases between the germline ends. Germline assignment: CDR1 KGHDR and CDR2 SFDVKD. CDR3 DNA sequence: TGTGCCACCAGTGATGTCGGTCAGCCCCAGCATTTT. It is translated as CATSDVGQPQHF.

This clonotype has only a few counts. The chain combines TRBV2 with TRBJ2-1; 7 bases align to TRBD1. CDR3 length equals 15 residues. Germline assignment: CDR1 SNHLY and CDR2 FYNNEI. With V trimmed by 2 bases and J by 4 bases, 5 bases remained unmatched. The CDR3 loop reads CASSEQGTAYNEQFF. CDR3 bases: TGTGCCAGCAGTGAACAGGGGACAGCTTACAATGAGCAGTTCTTC.

This clonotype has at least ten counts. This rearrangement joins TRBV7-3 to TRBJ1-5, with no clear D. Germline V gene sequence: CDR1 SGHTA, CDR2 FQGTGA. V lost 5 bases and J 2 bases, leaving 16 bases between the germline ends. CDR3 length: 16 residues. CDR3 nucleotide sequence: TGTGCCAGCAGCCAAGTCCTACCGGACGGCAATCAGCCCCAGCATTTT. Translating gives CASSQVLPDGNQPQHF. The variable domain in full, with the rest retrieved from reference TRBV7-3 and TRBJ1-5, is GAGVSQTPSNKVTEKGKYVELRCDPISGHTALYWYRQSLGQGPEFLIYFQGTGAADDSGLPNDRFFAVRPEGSVSTLKIQRTERGDSAVYLCASSQVLPDGNQPQHFGDGTRLSIL.

This clonotype was seen many times. CDR3 protein: CASSPSGLNNEQFF. The CDR3 DNA reads as TGTGCCAGCTCACCGAGCGGCCTGAACAATGAGCAGTTCTTC. V and J are TRBV18 and TRBJ2-1, with a weak D call TRBD2 (5 bases). This CDR3 spans 14 amino acids. From germline, CDR1 is KGHSH and CDR2 LQKENI. V was pared by 3 bases and J by 5 bases, with 11 bases between.

The CDR3: CSASSRDRHEAFF. The CDR3 DNA follows: TGCAGTGCTAGTTCCCGGGACAGACATGAAGCTTTCTTT. This chain links TRBV20-1 with TRBJ1-1; 7 nucleotides agree with TRBD1. Unmatched junction bases numbered 8, after V lost 3 bases and J lost 7 bases. Germline assignment: CDR1 DFQATT and CDR2 SNEGSKA (reference sequence). This CDR3 region has 13 residues.

This sequence joins TRBV11-2 and TRBJ2-5; TRBD2 might be the D (6 bases). This CDR3 has 12 amino acids. V was clipped by 5 bases and J by 9 bases, with 13 bases between them. Per germline, CDR1 SGHAT and CDR2 FQNNGV. The CDR3 is CASSTTSQAQYF. The CDR3, as DNA: TGTGCCAGCAGCACGACTAGTCAGGCCCAGTACTTC.

Details on this clonotype: The junction and the germline gene differ at one end; a read error may be behind it. The chain joins TRBV24-1 to TRBJ1-2, with D perhaps TRBD1 (5 bases). Germline V gene data show CDR1 as KGHDR and CDR2 as SFDVKD. There are 10 residues in the CDR3. The CDR3 DNA reads TGTGCCACCAGTGATTCCGGGGGGGTTTTC. Its protein is CATSDSGGVF.

This clonotype was counted many times. The chain is built from TRBV7-3 and TRBJ2-3, with D perhaps matching TRBD1 (6 bases). The CDR3 sequence is 13 residues long. V was shortened by 5 bases and J by 6 bases, with 12 bases between the two germline ends. From germline, CDR1 is SGHTA and CDR2 FQGTGA. DNA for the CDR3: TGTGCCAGCAGCAACAGGGTCCGGGATACGCAGTATTTT. Its protein is CASSNRVRDTQYF.